This TCR beta chain is drawn from a study of blood T cell repertoires in COVID-19. Study in general: Some COVID-19 samples were acute and others convalescent; all came from the United States, Italy and Spain. T cells, B-cell-depleted T cells, or PBMCs provided the cDNA or gDNA that served as material.

Per the original data handling: Reference gene primer amplification in the assay estimated nucleated cell counts. Repertoires were generated with immunoSEQ multiplex PCR, while TCRdb's copy carries only in-frame clones and drops some. The DNA was the basis for D and trimming; V, J and clone size are from that table. Of a few hundred thousand clones listed, roughly 86% were seen once; the top ten hold approximately 7.2%. Per germline, CDR1 SGHTA and CDR2 FQGTGA. The V segment lost 3 bases and the J segment 8 bases; nucleotides outside the gene matches: 5. The CDR3 has 13 amino acids. The sequence was obtained from a woman in her 70s with active or convalescent COVID-19. Sequencing used peripheral blood. The chain joins TRBV7-3 to TRBJ1-1; TRBD1 matches 8 bases. The CDR3 nucleotides read TGTGCCAGCAGCTTTACTGGACAGGGCGAAGCTTTCTTT. Amino acids: CASSFTGQGEAFF.